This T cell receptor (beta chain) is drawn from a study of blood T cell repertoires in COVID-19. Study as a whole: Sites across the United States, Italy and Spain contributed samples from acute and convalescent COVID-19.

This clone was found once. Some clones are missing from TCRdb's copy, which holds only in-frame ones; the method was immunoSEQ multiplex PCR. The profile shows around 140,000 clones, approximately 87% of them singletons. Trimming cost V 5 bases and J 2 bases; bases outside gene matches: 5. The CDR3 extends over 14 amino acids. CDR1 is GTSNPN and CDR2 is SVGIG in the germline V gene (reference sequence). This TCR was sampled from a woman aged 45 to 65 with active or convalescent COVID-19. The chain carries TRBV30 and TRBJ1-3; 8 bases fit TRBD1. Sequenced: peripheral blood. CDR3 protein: CAWGTGNPGNTIYF. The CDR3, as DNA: TGTGCCTGGGGGACAGGTAACCCTGGAAACACCATATATTTT.